Sequencing of this TCR beta chain was carried out in a study of blood T cell repertoires in COVID-19. Background on the study: T cells, B-cell-depleted T cells, or PBMCs provided the cDNA or gDNA that served as material.

Measured with immunoSEQ multiplex PCR; TCRdb has only the in-frame clones, and not every one. The sample shows 300,000 or so clones, 85% of them seen only once. This CDR3 has 15 amino acids. Trimming took 5 bases from V and 1 from J; bases not matched to a gene: 4. Germline CDR1 SEHNR, CDR2 FQNEAQ (reference sequence). The sequence came from a woman between 45 and 65 years old with active or convalescent COVID-19. This chain links TRBV7-9 with TRBJ2-2; TRBD1 agrees at 7 bases. What was sequenced was peripheral blood. The CDR3 sequence: CASSLRTGNTGELFF. The CDR3 coding sequence is TGTGCCAGCAGCCTTAGGACAGGGAACACCGGGGAGCTGTTTTTT.